The entry that follows covers one TCR beta chain sequence. Its antigen is as yet unknown. cDNA libraries of TCR beta carried unique molecular identifiers. TCRdb reprocessed the PCR reads with MiXCR, giving one entry per CDR3 protein. The top ten hold roughly 10% of the sample, which has hundreds of thousands of distinct CDR3 sequences, 55% to 70% seen once. This specimen comes from a study of post-analysis software for immune sequencing data. The CDR3 is 15 amino acids. J gave up 4 bases and V 10 bases, and 14 bases lay outside the gene matches. Germline V gene sequence: CDR1 SEHNR, CDR2 FQNEAQ (reference sequence). Whole-study results and caveats: In patients, about 5 TRBV segments were more frequent than in controls, with TRBV5-6, TRBV5-1 and TRBV20-1 among them.

The TCR originated in a girl aged 2-10 years with multiple sclerosis. Sequences were obtained from blood. The rearrangement uses TRBV7-9 and TRBJ1-1; 8 bases map to TRBD1. CDR3: CATSRGPGISTEAFF. The CDR3 coding sequence is TGTGCCACATCCAGGGGGCCAGGGATCTCCACTGAAGCTTTCTTT.